This T cell receptor beta chain was profiled in a study of Ad26.COV2.S vaccination and SARS-CoV-2 variants. Assay used: immunoSEQ multiplex PCR; TCRdb lists only in-frame clones, some missing. The sample gives around 170,000 clones, 70% to 90% of which show up once; around 6.1% is in the top ten. The CDR3 consists of 14 residues. Trimming took off 1 base at V and 7 bases at J, with 14 bases between the two ends. The germline V gene encodes CDR1 SGHVS and CDR2 FQNEAQ. Broader study findings: The study found similar non-spike TCR breadth in vaccine and placebo recipients. It is possible that the TCR breadth and depth analyses underestimated the total T cell responses. A substantial breadth of spike-specific CD8+ and CD4+ T cell responses after vaccination has been reported.

In the case of this clone: The antigen is unknown.

V is TRBV7-8 and J is TRBJ2-7; the D gene could be TRBD1 or TRBD2 (6 bases each). This receptor was obtained from a human donor who had recovered from COVID-19. Sequences were derived from peripheral blood, sampled after recovery from COVID-19. The CDR3 region has the DNA TGTGCCAGCAGCTTAGTGGGGGGCGCGGAAGAGCAGTACTTC. Translation gives CASSLVGGAEEQYF. The full variable domain, its missing parts supplied by reference TRBV7-8 and TRBJ2-7, is GAGVSQSPRYKVAKRGQDVALRCDPISGHVSLFWYQQALGQGPEFLTYFQNEAQLDKSGLPSDRFFAERPEGSVSTLKIQRTQQEDSAVYLCASSLVGGAEEQYFGPGTRLTVT.